This T cell receptor beta chain was documented in a study of blood T cell repertoires in COVID-19. On the study more broadly: Samples came from the United States, Italy and Spain, spanning acute and convalescent COVID-19. PBMCs, B-cell-depleted T cells, or T cells were the source of the cDNA or gDNA that made up the material.

The V gene's germline CDR1 is SGHRS and CDR2 YFSETQ. The V end lost 1 base, the J end lost 2 bases, and 8 bases lay between the germline ends. The CDR3 runs to 14 residues. Authors' analysis steps: For nucleated cells, counts were estimated from reference gene primer amplification. Produced via immunoSEQ multiplex PCR; TCRdb's table is partial and in-frame only. V and J calls and clone size are those listed in that table; D and trimming were worked out from the DNA. The data show approximately 87,000 clones, with 65% to 85% seen just once and roughly 15% held by the top ten. The sample was peripheral blood. The sequence came from a woman of 80 years or more with acute or convalescent COVID-19. The chain combines TRBV5-1 with TRBJ2-3, with no clear D. DNA for the CDR3: TGCGCCAGCAGCTTGCGAGGCTCCACAGATACGCAGTATTTT. Amino acid sequence: CASSLRGSTDTQYF.